The present entry profiles one TCR beta chain with its context. The CDR3 sequence is 13 residues long. Trimming cost V 5 bases and J 6 bases, with 12 bases left between them. Germline V gene sequence: CDR1 WSHSY, CDR2 SAAADI. This entry is derived from a study of T cell changes during pregnancy in multiple sclerosis. Some clones are missing from TCRdb's copy, which holds only in-frame ones; the method was immunoSEQ multiplex PCR. Among 90,000 to 120,000 clones listed, 80% to 95% were seen once. V usage is TRBV10-2 and J usage is TRBJ2-3; D not certain. The sequence was collected from a female donor in good health, enrolled as a control in a pregnancy study. The sample here was peripheral blood, taken in the third trimester of pregnancy. The DNA for the CDR3 is TGCGCCAGCAGTCAAGCCCCAGCGGATACGCAGTATTTT. It translates to CASSQAPADTQYF.